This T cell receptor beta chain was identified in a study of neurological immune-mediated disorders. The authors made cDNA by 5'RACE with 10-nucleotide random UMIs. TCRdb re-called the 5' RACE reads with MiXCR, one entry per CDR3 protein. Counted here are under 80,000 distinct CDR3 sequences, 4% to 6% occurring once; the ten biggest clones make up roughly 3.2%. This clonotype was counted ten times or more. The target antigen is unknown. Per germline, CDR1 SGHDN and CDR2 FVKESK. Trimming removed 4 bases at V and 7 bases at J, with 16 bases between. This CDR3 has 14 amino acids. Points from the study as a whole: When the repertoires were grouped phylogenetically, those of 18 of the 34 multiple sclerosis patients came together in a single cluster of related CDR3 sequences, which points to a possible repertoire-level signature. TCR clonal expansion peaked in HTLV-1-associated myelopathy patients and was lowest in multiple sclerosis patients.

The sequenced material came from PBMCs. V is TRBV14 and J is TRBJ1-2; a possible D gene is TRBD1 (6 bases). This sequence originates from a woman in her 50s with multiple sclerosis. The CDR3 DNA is TGTGCCAGCAGCCCCGGGGGGCAGTTCTTTGGCTACACCTTC. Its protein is CASSPGGQFFGYTF.